The TCR beta chain described here comes from a study of T cells in Graves' hyperthyroidism and ophthalmopathy. At the level of the study: Specimen type is peripheral blood, collected at initial diagnosis prior to any treatment. The study, taken as a whole, reports: Clonotypes that were expanded in thyroid above 0.001 mostly appeared in blood too. Ophthalmopathy got predicted by the model a median around 6.8 months before its onset.

Authors of the study amplified TCR beta CDR3 regions from RNA transcripts. With the HTBI primer set, the TCR CDR3 went through a first round of RT-PCR. A single record per CDR3 protein comes from TCRdb applying MiXCR to the multiplex PCR reads. The profile shows about 560,000 distinct CDR3 sequences, around 15% of them singletons. A few counts support this clonotype. What it binds is not known. Stable hyperthyroidism: no ophthalmopathy progression over 18 months of follow-up. The receptor was isolated from a woman younger than 30 with Graves' hyperthyroidism. The source material was blood.

CDR3 sequence reads: CASETGASNQPQHF. The CDR3 bases are TGTGCCAGCGAGACAGGAGCTAGCAATCAGCCCCAGCATTTT. The chain recombines TRBV6-2 or TRBV6-3 with TRBJ1-5; D perhaps matches TRBD1 (6 bases). CDR1 and CDR2 from the germline V gene are MNHEY and SVGEGT. The length of the CDR3 is 14 residues. Deletions cut 8 bases from V and 0 bases from J, with 11 bases between.